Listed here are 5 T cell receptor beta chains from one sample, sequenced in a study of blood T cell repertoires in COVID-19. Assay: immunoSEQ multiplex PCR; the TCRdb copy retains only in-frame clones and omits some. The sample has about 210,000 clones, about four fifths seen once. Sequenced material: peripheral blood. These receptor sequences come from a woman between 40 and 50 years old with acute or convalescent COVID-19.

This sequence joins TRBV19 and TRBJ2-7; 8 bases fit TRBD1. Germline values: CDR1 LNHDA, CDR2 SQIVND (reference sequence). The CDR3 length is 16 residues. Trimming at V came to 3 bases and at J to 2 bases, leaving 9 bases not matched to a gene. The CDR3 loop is CASSILGQGPAYEQYF. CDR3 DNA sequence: TGTGCCAGTAGTATCCTAGGACAGGGTCCGGCCTACGAGCAGTACTTC.

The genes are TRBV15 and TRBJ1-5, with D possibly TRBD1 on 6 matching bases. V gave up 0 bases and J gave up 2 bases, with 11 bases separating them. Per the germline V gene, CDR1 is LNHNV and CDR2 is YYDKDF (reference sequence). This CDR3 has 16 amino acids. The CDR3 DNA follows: TGTGCCACCAGCAGAGATCCAGGGGAAGGCAATCAGCCCCAGCATTTT. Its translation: CATSRDPGEGNQPQHF.

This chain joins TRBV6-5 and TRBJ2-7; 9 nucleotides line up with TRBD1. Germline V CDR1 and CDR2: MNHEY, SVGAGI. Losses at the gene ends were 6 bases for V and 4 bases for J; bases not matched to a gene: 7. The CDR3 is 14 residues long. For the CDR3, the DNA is TGTGCCAGCAGCCAAGGGGGGACAGGGTACGAGCAGTACTTC. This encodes CASSQGGTGYEQYF.

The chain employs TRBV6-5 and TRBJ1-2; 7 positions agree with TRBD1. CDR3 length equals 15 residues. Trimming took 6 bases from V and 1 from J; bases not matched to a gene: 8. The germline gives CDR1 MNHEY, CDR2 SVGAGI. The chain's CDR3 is CASRRDRTYNYGYTF. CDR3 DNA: TGTGCCAGCAGGCGGGACAGAACCTATAACTATGGCTACACCTTC.

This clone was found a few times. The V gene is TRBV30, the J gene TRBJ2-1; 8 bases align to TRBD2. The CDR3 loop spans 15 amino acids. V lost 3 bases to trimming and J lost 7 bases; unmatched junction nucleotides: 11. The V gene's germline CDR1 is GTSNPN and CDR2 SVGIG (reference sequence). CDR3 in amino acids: CAWRLRGATQNEQFF. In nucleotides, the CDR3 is TGTGCCTGGAGACTGCGGGGGGCGACCCAAAATGAGCAGTTCTTC. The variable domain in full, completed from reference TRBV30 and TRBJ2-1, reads SQTIHQWPATLVQPVGSPLSLECTVEGTSNPNLYWYRQAAGRGLQLLFYSVGIGQISSEVPQNLSASRPQDRQFILSSKKLLLSDSGFYLCAWRLRGATQNEQFFGPGTRLTVL.